The 28 T cell receptor beta chains below come from one sample, sequenced in a study of metastatic and nonmetastatic thyroid tumors. There were no patients who had received any treatment before thyroid surgery. TCRdb ran MiXCR on the PCR reads. This table holds around 20,000 clones, 25% to 30% found once. Material: tumor tissue. The receptor source for this set is a female donor with papillary thyroid cancer or a benign thyroid nodule (not recorded which). Some clones in this sample may be carry-over from other donors' samples.

This clone was observed at least ten times. A much larger clonotype is one base distant, so this may be a read error. The J gene is TRBJ1-1, the V gene TRBV27; TRBD1 agrees at 8 bases. Germline CDR1 and CDR2: MNHEY and SMNVEV (reference sequence). The CDR3 extends over 13 amino acids. V gave up 9 bases and J gave up 1 base; unmatched junction bases: 4. The CDR3 protein is CASLGQENTEAFF. DNA for the CDR3: TGTGCCAGTCTGGGACAGGAGAACACTGAAGCTTTCTTT.

Relative to its sample, this clone is medium-sized. V and J are TRBV30 and TRBJ2-1, with TRBD2 matching 10 bases. CDR1 and CDR2 from the germline V gene are GTSNPN and SVGIG (reference sequence). V was pared by 0 bases and J by 7 bases, with 3 bases of the junction left unmatched. This CDR3 has 14 residues. CDR3 amino acids: CAWSVLAGVNEQFF. The DNA for the CDR3 is TGTGCCTGGAGTGTTCTAGCGGGAGTGAATGAGCAGTTCTTC.

This clone was seen ten or more times. J is TRBJ1-4 and V is TRBV20-1; TRBD1 matches 7 bases. Germline assignment: CDR1 DFQATT and CDR2 SNEGSKA (reference sequence). The V gene end was trimmed by 5 bases and the J gene end by 7 bases; junction bases not matched to a gene: 7. This CDR3 has 13 amino acids. In DNA, the CDR3 is TGCAGTGCTCCCACCTACAGGGGTGAAAAACTGTTTTTT. The encoded protein is CSAPTYRGEKLFF.

This clone was counted between two and nine times. This sequence joins TRBV6-4 and TRBJ1-5, with unresolved D. The V end was cut by 5 bases, the J end by 4 bases, with 9 bases between. The CDR3 has 13 residues. Germline V gene lookup returns CDR1 MRHNA and CDR2 SNTAGT. The CDR3 loop is CASSSTENQPQHF. The CDR3 nucleotides are TGTGCCAGCAGTTCGACCGAGAATCAGCCCCAGCATTTT.

This chain uses TRBV6-2 or TRBV6-3 with TRBJ1-1; TRBD1 might be the D (6 bases). From germline, CDR1 is MNHEY and CDR2 SVGEGT. The CDR3 has 14 residues. V lost 2 bases and J lost 5, with 12 bases in between. CDR3 in DNA: TGTGCCAGCAGTTACCGGGAGACAGGTACTGAAGCTTTCTTT. Encoded protein: CASSYRETGTEAFF.

The chain couples TRBV4-1 to TRBJ2-3, with 7 positions matching TRBD2. Germline assignment: CDR1 MGHRA and CDR2 YSYEKL. The V segment lost 6 bases and the J segment 1 base; nucleotides outside the gene matches: 4. The CDR3 runs to 14 residues. The CDR3 loop reads CASSPTSGTDTQYF. CDR3 DNA sequence: TGCGCCAGCAGTCCTACTAGCGGCACAGATACGCAGTATTTT.

This clone was counted only a few times. The J gene is TRBJ2-5, the V gene TRBV27; TRBD2 aligns across 12 bases. The CDR3 is 18 amino acids. V shed 4 bases and J 1 base; nucleotides not matched to a gene: 10. The V gene's germline CDR1 is MNHEY and CDR2 SMNVEV (reference sequence). CDR3 loop: CASSSGLAGGPGQETQYF. CDR3 in DNA: TGTGCCAGCAGTTCCGGGCTAGCGGGAGGGCCTGGCCAAGAGACCCAGTACTTC.

The sample holds one count of this clone. The V call is TRBV3-1, the J call TRBJ1-2; TRBD1 aligns across 7 bases. The CDR3 runs to 13 residues. Germline lookup yields CDR1 LGHDT and CDR2 YNNKEL (reference sequence). Trimming cost V 5 bases and J 8 bases; bases outside gene matches: 8. CDR3 coding DNA: TGTGCCAGCAGCTGGAGGGACAGTATGGGCTACACCTTC. It yields the protein CASSWRDSMGYTF.

This sequence joins TRBV4-2 and TRBJ2-7; the D gene is possibly TRBD1 (5 bases). The CDR3 is made up of 15 amino acids. Germline assignment: CDR1 LGHNA and CDR2 YNFKEQ. The V and J ends lost 4 bases and 3 bases respectively, with 16 bases between them. CDR3 amino acids: CASSPLDSQGYEQYF. CDR3 bases: TGTGCCAGCAGCCCACTGGATTCGCAGGGCTACGAGCAGTACTTC.

This clone was counted between two and nine times. The genes are TRBV5-1 and TRBJ1-3; tentative D call: TRBD1 (5 bases). V shed 0 bases and J shed 4 bases, with 14 bases lying between them. Per germline, CDR1 SGHRS and CDR2 YFSETQ. The CDR3 extends over 16 amino acids. The CDR3 spells CASSLVGTPRGNTIYF. The CDR3 nucleotides read TGCGCCAGCAGCTTGGTAGGGACGCCGCGCGGAAACACCATATATTTT.

In its sample, this clone ranks as medium-sized. V gene TRBV28 combines with J gene TRBJ1-1, with D maybe TRBD1 (6 bases). This CDR3 is built from 15 residues. The V gene's germline CDR1 is MDHEN and CDR2 SYDVKM. The germline V and J ends were trimmed by 3 bases and 5 bases, with 16 bases remaining between them. This chain's CDR3 is CASSFPNWGATEAFF. For the CDR3, the DNA is TGTGCCAGCAGTTTCCCCAATTGGGGGGCTACTGAAGCTTTCTTT.

The CDR3 is CSAIPGGPTGYNEQFF. CDR3 nucleotide sequence: TGCAGTGCTATCCCGGGGGGCCCGACAGGATACAATGAGCAGTTCTTC. The chain recombines TRBV20-1 with TRBJ2-1; tentative D call: TRBD2 (7 bases). This CDR3 is built from 16 residues. Germline CDR1 reads DFQATT; CDR2 reads SNEGSKA (reference sequence). With 4 bases removed from V and 4 bases from J, the gap between germline ends came to 20 bases.

The chain links TRBV6-2 or TRBV6-3 to TRBJ1-5; 10 bases map to TRBD1. Per germline, CDR1 MNHEY and CDR2 SVGEGT. V lost 6 bases and J lost 9; bases outside the gene matches: 8. CDR3 length: 14 amino acids. CDR3 amino acids: CASRNPGQGWPQHF. As DNA, the CDR3 is TGTGCCAGCAGAAATCCGGGACAGGGGTGGCCCCAGCATTTT.

This clone was seen ten or more times. CDR3 nucleotides: TGCAGCGTTTTGCGGGAGCAAGGAGATACGCAGTATTTT. This sequence encodes CSVLREQGDTQYF. V and J are TRBV29-1 and TRBJ2-3, with 7 bases matching TRBD2. Trimming removed 5 bases from V and 5 bases from J; junction bases left unmatched: 7. The CDR3 contains 13 residues. Germline V gene data show CDR1 as SQVTM and CDR2 as ANQGSEA.

The rearrangement joins TRBV24-1 to TRBJ2-3; 15 bases agree with TRBD2. Trimming cost V 6 bases and J 6 bases; bases outside gene matches: 9. CDR1 KGHDR and CDR2 SFDVKD come from the germline V gene. The CDR3 totals 17 residues. The CDR3 is CATSYPGTSGRRDTQYF. CDR3 in DNA: TGTGCCACCAGTTATCCTGGGACTAGCGGGAGGAGGGATACGCAGTATTTT.

The genes are TRBV12-3 or TRBV12-4 and TRBJ1-2; 7 bases agree with TRBD1. Trimming took 7 bases from V and 3 from J; bases not matched to a gene: 11. CDR3 length: 15 amino acids. The CDR3 region is CASNPSGGSDYGYTF. The CDR3 DNA follows: TGTGCCAGCAATCCCTCAGGGGGTTCGGACTATGGCTACACCTTC.

This clone appeared once. The chain employs TRBV20-1 and TRBJ1-2, with 8 positions matching TRBD1. The CDR3 length is 15 residues. V dropped 5 bases and J dropped 4; count of bases not matched to a gene: 12. Germline CDR1 is DFQATT and CDR2 is SNEGSKA (reference sequence). CDR3 DNA: TGCAGTGCTTTCAATAAGACAGGGGCGGTCTATGGCTACACCTTC. This sequence encodes CSAFNKTGAVYGYTF.

This clone was picked up many times. A much more abundant neighbour one base away suggests this may be a read error. The chain uses TRBV20-1 and TRBJ2-3, with 7 bases that match TRBD2. CDR1 is DFQATT, CDR2 SNEGSKA, per germline (reference sequence). The CDR3 is made up of 16 amino acids. Losses at the gene ends were 5 bases for V and 2 bases for J; bases not matched to a gene: 13. This CDR3 is CSAGGGAGTFTDTQYF. Here the CDR3 DNA reads TGCAGTGCTGGAGGAGGAGCGGGAACCTTCACAGATACGCAGTATTTT.

This clone occurred a few times. One end of the junction is discordant with germline, which a read error may explain. The chain couples TRBV2 to TRBJ2-5, with TRBD1 as a possible D gene (5 bases). This CDR3 has 13 amino acids. Per the germline V gene, CDR1 is SNHLY and CDR2 is FYNNEI. CDR3 amino acids: CASSRTGQETHYF. CDR3 sequence (DNA): TGTGCCAGCAGCCGTACAGGACAAGAGACCCATTACTTC.

This clone was picked up a small number of times. V usage is TRBV27 and J usage is TRBJ1-6; perhaps TRBD1 as D (5 bases). The germline V gene encodes CDR1 MNHEY and CDR2 SMNVEV (reference sequence). Trimming left V 3 bases short and J 2 bases short, with 8 bases between. This CDR3 has 15 residues. CDR3 region: CASSFGGAYNSPLHF. CDR3 DNA sequence: TGTGCCAGCAGTTTTGGGGGGGCCTATAATTCACCCCTCCACTTT.

The chain joins TRBV12-3 or TRBV12-4 to TRBJ2-7, with D hard to call. Trimming took 1 base from V and 3 from J, leaving 7 bases between them. The CDR3 runs to 13 residues. Here the CDR3 reads CASSLGQFYEQYF. CDR3 sequence (DNA): TGTGCCAGCAGTTTAGGGCAGTTCTACGAGCAGTACTTC.

This chain connects TRBV4-1 to TRBJ2-7, with 8 bases fitting TRBD1. This CDR3 is 15 amino acids long. Germline V gene sequence: CDR1 MGHRA, CDR2 YSYEKL. The V gene end was trimmed by 0 bases and the J gene end by 3 bases; junction bases not matched to a gene: 4. DNA for the CDR3: TGCGCCAGCAGCCAAGATGCCGGACAGGGCTACGAGCAGTACTTC. This translates into CASSQDAGQGYEQYF.

The chain combines TRBV6-2 or TRBV6-3 with TRBJ2-2; D unclear. CDR3 size: 15 residues. Per the germline V gene, CDR1 is MNHEY and CDR2 is SVGEGT. V lost 4 bases, J lost 4 bases, and 13 bases lay in between. CDR3 sequence: CASSSRRAGTGELFF. In DNA, the CDR3 is TGTGCCAGCAGTTCCCGCCGGGCCGGCACCGGGGAGCTGTTTTTT.

The chain has TRBV20-1 and TRBJ2-6; D may correspond to TRBD1 or TRBD2 (5 bases each). Germline-derived CDR1 and CDR2 are DFQATT and SNEGSKA (reference sequence). V gave up 1 base and J gave up 17 bases, with 24 bases separating them. The CDR3 consists of 15 residues. CDR3 coding DNA: TGCAGTGCTAGAGTACCGGACTCTGGGGCCAACTTCTTGACTTTC. Its translation is CSARVPDSGANFLTF.

This clone was found once. This chain joins TRBV9 and TRBJ2-2, with D uncertain. The CDR3 length is 16 residues. Trimming shortened V by 3 bases and J by 2 bases, and 14 bases separated the two germline ends. Germline V lookup: CDR1 SGDLS, CDR2 YYNGEE. In nucleotides, the CDR3 is TGTGCCAGCAGCGCCACGCAGTCAATTAACACCGGGGAGCTGTTTTTT. It codes for CASSATQSINTGELFF.

This clone was seen more than once but under ten times. A much larger clonotype is one base distant, so this may be a read error. Distinct nucleotide sequences in the sample also encode this CDR3. Written as DNA, the CDR3 is TGCAGCGTTCATGTTTTAGAGCCCACAGATACTCAGTATTTT. Amino acid sequence: CSVHVLEPTDTQYF. V is TRBV29-1 and J is TRBJ2-3; D uncertain. This CDR3 spans 14 amino acids. Germline V gives CDR1 SQVTM, CDR2 ANQGSEA.

The chain joins TRBV5-5 to TRBJ1-2, with a tentative D call TRBD1 (5 bases). Germline CDR1 is SGHKS and CDR2 is YYEKEE (reference sequence). The CDR3 spans 14 residues. V lost 4 bases to trimming and J lost 4 bases, with 14 bases between them. The CDR3 bases are TGTGCCAGCAGCCCTAGGGACGTCGGCTATGGCTACACCTTC. It encodes CASSPRDVGYGYTF.

The genes are TRBV30 and TRBJ1-6; D gene ambiguous. The CDR3 length is 16 residues. Germline V gene sequence: CDR1 GTSNPN, CDR2 SVGIG (reference sequence). With 0 bases removed from V and 4 bases from J, the gap between germline ends came to 13 bases. CDR3 nucleotides: TGTGCCTGGAGTGTCTACAGTGGCATTTATAATTCACCCCTCCACTTT. Translation gives CAWSVYSGIYNSPLHF.